These T cell receptor beta chains were read from a single sample in a study of T cell responses to AZD1222 COVID-19 vaccine. The table came from immunoSEQ multiplex PCR; TCRdb's copy has only in-frame clones and leaves some out. This repertoire shows about 94,000 clones, about 85% found once; its top ten account for about 4.5%. Specimen: peripheral blood, collected 28 days after the second AZD1222 dose. The receptors originated from an adult who received the AZD1222 COVID-19 vaccine. Both conserved end residues are part of each CDR3. Fields, in order: D gene, V gene, clone size, J gene, CDR3 protein, CDR3 DNA. D genes are given only for firm matches. The size of a clone is reported for some rows only, either as once, few or many, or as a class for expanded clones.

NA	TRBV18	once	TRBJ1-1	CASTYPQTEAFF	TGTGCCAGCACCTACCCTCAGACTGAAGCTTTCTTT
NA	TRBV12-5	NA	TRBJ1-2	CASGGGSAYGYTF	TGTGCTAGTGGCGGGGGCAGCGCATATGGCTACACCTTC
NA	TRBV15	NA	TRBJ2-3	CATSRDIGGTQYF	TGTGCCACCAGCAGAGATATTGGGGGTACGCAGTATTTT
TRBD1	TRBV6-5	NA	TRBJ2-3	CASRSRDRQYF	TGTGCCAGCAGATCCCGGGACAGGCAGTATTTT
TRBD2	TRBV5-1	NA	TRBJ2-1	CASGGDYNEQFF	TGCGCCAGTGGGGGGGACTACAATGAGCAGTTCTTC
NA	TRBV7-8	NA	TRBJ2-7	CASSLYGGELPTYEQYF	TGTGCCAGCAGCTTATATGGGGGAGAGCTCCCGACCTACGAGCAGTACTTC
NA	TRBV18	NA	TRBJ2-5	CASSPRGRETQYF	TGTGCCAGCTCACCACGCGGGCGAGAGACCCAGTACTTC
NA	TRBV6-5	NA	TRBJ1-5	CATREGNQPQHF	TGTGCCACCAGGGAGGGCAATCAGCCCCAGCATTTT
NA	TRBV29-1	NA	TRBJ1-1	CSAAWGSDTEAFF	TGCAGCGCGGCCTGGGGGAGCGACACTGAAGCTTTCTTT
TRBD2	TRBV4-2	NA	TRBJ2-1	CASSQEGLASRYNEQFF	TGTGCCAGCAGCCAAGAAGGACTAGCGAGTAGGTACAATGAGCAGTTCTTC
TRBD2	TRBV6-4	NA	TRBJ2-1	CASSRTSGGYNEQFF	TGTGCCAGCAGTCGGACTAGCGGGGGATACAATGAGCAGTTCTTC
NA	TRBV27	once	TRBJ1-6	CASSLSAGTYNSPLHF	TGTGCCAGCAGTTTATCGGCAGGAACCTATAATTCACCCCTCCACTTT
TRBD1	TRBV5-6	NA	TRBJ1-6	CASSLGQGAPLHF	TGTGCCAGCAGCTTGGGACAGGGGGCCCCCCTCCACTTT
NA	TRBV5-1	NA	TRBJ2-1	CASSGRSITKDEQFF	TGCGCCAGCAGCGGGAGGAGTATCACGAAAGATGAGCAGTTCTTC
TRBD2	TRBV6-2/TRBV6-3	NA	TRBJ2-2	CASSLRLAGVTGELFF	TGTGCCAGCAGTCTCCGACTAGCGGGAGTCACCGGGGAGCTGTTTTTT
TRBD1	TRBV5-1	NA	TRBJ1-6	CASSPPGQNNSPLHF	TGCGCCAGCAGCCCTCCGGGACAGAATAATTCACCCCTCCACTTT
TRBD2	TRBV27	NA	TRBJ2-1	CASSFSGGLSYNEQFF	TGTGCCAGCAGTTTTAGCGGGGGCCTCTCCTACAATGAGCAGTTCTTC
NA	TRBV6-2/TRBV6-3	NA	TRBJ1-2	CASSYSTRGSNYGYTF	TGTGCCAGCAGTTACTCTACCCGTGGCTCTAACTATGGCTACACCTTC
NA	TRBV28	NA	TRBJ2-7	CASSLRRASYEQYF	TGTGCCAGCAGTTTAAGGAGGGCTAGCTACGAGCAGTACTTC
NA	TRBV5-6	few	TRBJ2-7	CASSLTQSSYEQYF	TGTGCCAGCAGCTTGACCCAAAGCTCCTACGAGCAGTACTTC
NA	TRBV28	NA	TRBJ2-7	CASSPGLGQYF	TGTGCCAGCAGTCCAGGACTGGGGCAGTACTTC
TRBD1	TRBV3-1/TRBV3-2	NA	TRBJ1-4	CASRQYSRDRNEKLFF	TGTGCCAGCAGACAGTACAGCCGGGACAGGAATGAAAAACTGTTTTTT
NA	TRBV15	NA	TRBJ1-4	CATSRGDIPSLEKLFF	TGTGCCACCAGCAGAGGAGACATCCCCTCCTTGGAAAAACTGTTTTTT
NA	TRBV7-3	few	TRBJ2-1	CASSLNRGGEQFF	TGTGCCAGCAGCTTAAACCGGGGAGGTGAGCAGTTCTTC
TRBD2	TRBV7-2	NA	TRBJ2-5	CASSLYSSGSGQETQYF	TGTGCCAGCAGCCTCTACTCTAGCGGGAGTGGTCAAGAGACCCAGTACTTC
NA	TRBV2	few	TRBJ2-5	CASSRTRGPEETQYF	TGTGCCAGCAGTCGAACCCGGGGGCCCGAAGAGACCCAGTACTTC
TRBD1	TRBV5-5	NA	TRBJ1-1	CASSFTGVTEAFF	TGTGCCAGCAGTTTCACAGGGGTTACTGAAGCTTTCTTT
NA	TRBV18	NA	TRBJ1-2	CASSPRPGSAGSNYGYTF	TGTGCCAGCTCACCACGCCCCGGGTCGGCAGGTTCCAACTATGGCTACACCTTC
NA	TRBV11-1	NA	TRBJ1-6	CASSLGPNGVVGPLHF	TGTGCCAGCAGCTTGGGACCCAATGGGGTCGTAGGGCCCCTCCACTTT
TRBD1	TRBV7-8	NA	TRBJ2-3	CASSLGPQGVQYF	TGTGCCAGCAGCTTAGGTCCACAGGGGGTACAGTATTTT
NA	TRBV30	NA	TRBJ1-2	CAWSPGPLYGYTF	TGTGCCTGGAGTCCCGGACCCCTCTATGGCTACACCTTC
TRBD1	TRBV29-1	few	TRBJ1-2	CSVDFPGQGDSGYTF	TGCAGCGTTGACTTCCCGGGACAGGGGGACTCTGGCTACACCTTC
TRBD2	TRBV6-6	NA	TRBJ2-7	CASRGSGGYEQYF	TGTGCCAGCAGGGGTAGCGGGGGTTACGAGCAGTACTTC
NA	TRBV5-4	NA	TRBJ2-2	CASSLGHSNTGELFF	TGTGCCAGCAGCTTGGGACACAGCAACACCGGGGAGCTGTTTTTT
TRBD2	TRBV5-1	NA	TRBJ2-5	CASDSGGGFQETQYF	TGCGCCAGCGATAGTGGCGGGGGGTTCCAAGAGACCCAGTACTTC
NA	TRBV2	NA	TRBJ2-1	CASSSLGRGYNEQFF	TGTGCCAGCAGTTCTCTCGGCAGGGGATACAATGAGCAGTTCTTC
NA	TRBV19	NA	TRBJ2-2	CASIPRGHRPGELFF	TGTGCCAGTATCCCCCGGGGGCATAGACCCGGGGAGCTGTTTTTT
NA	TRBV19	once	TRBJ1-4	CASRSNEKLFF	TGTGCCAGTAGAAGTAATGAAAAACTGTTTTTT
NA	TRBV28	once	TRBJ1-3	CASSQPGVGNTIYF	TGTGCCAGCAGCCAACCAGGGGTCGGAAACACCATATATTTT
TRBD1	TRBV6-4	few	TRBJ1-1	CASSAQPRGGNTEAFF	TGTGCCAGCAGTGCCCAACCCAGGGGGGGGAACACTGAAGCTTTCTTT
NA	TRBV5-4	NA	TRBJ2-1	CASSSDTFLVYNEQFF	TGTGCCAGCAGCTCCGATACCTTTTTGGTTTACAATGAGCAGTTCTTC
TRBD1	TRBV5-1	NA	TRBJ1-2	CASSTGQAGDDGYTF	TGCGCCAGCAGCACGGGACAGGCGGGGGATGATGGCTACACCTTC
NA	TRBV27	NA	TRBJ2-1	CASSFIEQGSTNEQFF	TGTGCCAGCAGTTTTATTGAACAGGGCTCTACAAATGAGCAGTTCTTC
NA	TRBV11-3	NA	TRBJ2-7	CASSLDVGGLSEQYF	TGTGCCAGCAGCTTAGATGTTGGGGGGCTCTCCGAGCAGTACTTC
NA	TRBV2	medium-sized	TRBJ2-7	CASSYTDFGEQYF	TGTGCCAGCAGTTACACCGACTTCGGAGAGCAGTACTTC
NA	TRBV6-2/TRBV6-3	NA	TRBJ1-2	CASSGADRTNLYGYTF	TGTGCCAGCAGTGGTGCCGACAGGACGAACCTCTATGGCTACACCTTC
NA	TRBV19	NA	TRBJ2-4	CASSQGSSDFPIQYF	TGTGCCAGTAGTCAGGGATCGTCGGATTTTCCGATTCAGTACTTC
TRBD1	TRBV6-5	NA	TRBJ2-5	CASGGLLGETQYF	TGTGCCTCAGGGGGCCTACTGGGAGAGACCCAGTACTTC
TRBD2	TRBV27	NA	TRBJ2-7	CASRYDWASGTYEQYF	TGTGCCAGCCGGTATGACTGGGCTAGCGGGACCTACGAGCAGTACTTC
NA	TRBV18	NA	TRBJ2-7	CASSPPDGDLNEQYF	TGTGCCAGCTCACCACCAGACGGGGATCTCAACGAGCAGTACTTC
TRBD1	TRBV2	NA	TRBJ1-6	CASSGTGESPLHF	TGTGCCAGTTCCGGGACAGGGGAATCACCCCTCCACTTT
NA	TRBV19	once	TRBJ2-2	CASRAQGANTGELFF	TGTGCCAGTAGGGCCCAAGGGGCGAACACCGGGGAGCTGTTTTTT
TRBD1	TRBV9	NA	TRBJ1-2	CASSVGDRGYGYTF	TGTGCCAGCAGCGTAGGGGACAGGGGTTATGGCTACACCTTC